The sequence of this TCR beta chain was determined in a study of shared clonotypes between healthy human individuals. Broader study findings: At large depth, rarefaction still showed sorted-subset sequencing to be incomplete.

CDR1 is MNHEY and CDR2 is SMNVEV in the germline V gene (reference sequence). The CDR3 covers 13 residues. Trimming removed 8 bases from V and 3 bases from J, with 12 bases in between. Remarks on this clone: Antigen: not known.

Assay: immunoSEQ multiplex PCR; the TCRdb copy retains only in-frame clones and omits some. The sample records about 2.3 million clones, around 93% being singletons. All donors qualified as healthy HIV-negative adults and had experienced no recent acute infections or vaccinations. The chain uses TRBV27 and TRBJ2-3; D gene unclear. The receptor was isolated from a man between 18 and 35 years old in good health. Some clones in this sample may be carry-over from other donors' samples. The specimen sequenced was naive CD4+ T cells from PBMCs. Documented subset: CD45RA+ positively selected. This CDR3 is CASPILSTDTQYF. The CDR3 region has the DNA TGTGCCAGCCCCATACTAAGTACAGATACGCAGTATTTT.